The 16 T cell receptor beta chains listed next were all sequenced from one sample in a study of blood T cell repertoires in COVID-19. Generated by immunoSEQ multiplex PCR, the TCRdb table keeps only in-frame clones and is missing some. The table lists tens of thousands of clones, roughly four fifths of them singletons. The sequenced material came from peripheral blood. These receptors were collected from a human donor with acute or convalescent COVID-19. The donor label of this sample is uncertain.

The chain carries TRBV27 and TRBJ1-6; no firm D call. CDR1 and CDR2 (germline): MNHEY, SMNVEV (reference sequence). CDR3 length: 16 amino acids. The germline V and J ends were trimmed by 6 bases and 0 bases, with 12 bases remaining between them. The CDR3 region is CASSRIQSSYNSPLHF. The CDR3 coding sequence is TGTGCCAGCAGCCGAATACAGAGCTCCTATAATTCACCCCTCCACTTT.

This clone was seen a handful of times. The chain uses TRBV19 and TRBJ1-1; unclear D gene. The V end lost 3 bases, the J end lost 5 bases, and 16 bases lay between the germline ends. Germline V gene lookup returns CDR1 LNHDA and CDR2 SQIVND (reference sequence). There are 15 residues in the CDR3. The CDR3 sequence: CASSISSLTGTEAFF. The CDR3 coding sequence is TGTGCCAGTAGTATCAGTTCGCTAACGGGTACTGAAGCTTTCTTT.

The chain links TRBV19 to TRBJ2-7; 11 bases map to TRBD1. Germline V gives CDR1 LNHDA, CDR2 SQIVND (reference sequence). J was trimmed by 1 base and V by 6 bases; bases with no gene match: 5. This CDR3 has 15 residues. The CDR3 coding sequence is TGTGCCAGTAGCCAGGACAGGGGGCCTTCCTACGAGCAGTACTTC. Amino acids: CASSQDRGPSYEQYF.

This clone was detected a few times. The CDR3 spells CASSLDFGDQPQHF. CDR3 nucleotides: TGTGCCAGCAGCTTAGATTTCGGAGATCAGCCCCAGCATTTT. This chain links TRBV11-2 with TRBJ1-5; D unresolved. Germline assignment: CDR1 SGHAT and CDR2 FQNNGV. The CDR3 runs 14 residues. With 0 bases removed from V and 5 bases from J, the gap between germline ends came to 8 bases.

CDR3 loop: CASSVGGESGQPQHF. The CDR3 bases are TGTGCCAGCAGCGTAGGTGGCGAGAGCGGGCAGCCCCAGCATTTT. The rearrangement links TRBV9 to TRBJ1-5, with no clear D. Trimming pared 0 bases from V and 7 bases from J, leaving 14 bases between. The CDR3 is 15 residues long. CDR1 is SGDLS and CDR2 is YYNGEE in the germline V gene.

CDR3 in amino acids: CASSYYGDEQFF. As DNA, the CDR3 is TGTGCCAGCAGTTACTACGGTGATGAGCAGTTCTTC. J is TRBJ2-1 and V is TRBV6-2 or TRBV6-3, with no clear D. V lost 1 base to trimming and J lost 8 bases, with 6 bases between them. Germline CDR1 and CDR2: MNHEY and SVGEGT. The CDR3 covers 12 residues.

The CDR3 DNA follows: TGTGCCAGCAGCGTAGGATTAGCGGGGTACACAGATACGCAGTATTTT. Protein sequence: CASSVGLAGYTDTQYF. V and J are TRBV9 and TRBJ2-3; the match to TRBD2 covers 8 bases. After removal of 0 bases from V and 2 bases from J, the junction contained 5 bases not matched to a gene. Looked up from germline, CDR1 is SGDLS and CDR2 is YYNGEE. The CDR3 consists of 16 residues.

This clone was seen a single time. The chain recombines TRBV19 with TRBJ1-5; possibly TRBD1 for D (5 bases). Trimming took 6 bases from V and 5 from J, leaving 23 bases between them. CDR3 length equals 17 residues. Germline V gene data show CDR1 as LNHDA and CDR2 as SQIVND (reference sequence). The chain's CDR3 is CASRVGYSGAGDQPQHF. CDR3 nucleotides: TGTGCCAGTAGGGTCGGCTACAGCGGGGCCGGGGATCAGCCCCAGCATTTT.

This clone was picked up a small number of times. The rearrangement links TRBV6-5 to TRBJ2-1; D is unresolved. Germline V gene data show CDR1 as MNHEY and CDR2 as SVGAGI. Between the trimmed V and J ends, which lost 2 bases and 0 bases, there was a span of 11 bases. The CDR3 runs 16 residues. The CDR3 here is CASSYGGSGSYNEQFF. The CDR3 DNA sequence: TGTGCCAGCAGTTACGGTGGTAGTGGCTCCTACAATGAGCAGTTCTTC.

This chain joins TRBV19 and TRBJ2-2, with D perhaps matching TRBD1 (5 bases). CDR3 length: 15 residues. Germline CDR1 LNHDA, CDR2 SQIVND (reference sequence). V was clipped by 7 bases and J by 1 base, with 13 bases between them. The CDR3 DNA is TGTGCCAGTATGCCTTTAACAGGGAACACCGGGGAGCTGTTTTTT. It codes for CASMPLTGNTGELFF.

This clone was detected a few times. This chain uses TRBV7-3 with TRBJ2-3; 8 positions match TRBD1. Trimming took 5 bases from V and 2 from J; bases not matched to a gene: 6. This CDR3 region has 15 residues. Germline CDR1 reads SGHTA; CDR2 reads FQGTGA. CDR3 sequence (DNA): TGTGCCAGCAGCAAAGGACAGGGTGCCACAGATACGCAGTATTTT. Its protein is CASSKGQGATDTQYF. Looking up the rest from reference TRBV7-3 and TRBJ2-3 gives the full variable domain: GAGVSQTPSNKVTEKGKYVELRCDPISGHTALYWYRQSLGQGPEFLIYFQGTGAADDSGLPNDRFFAVRPEGSVSTLKIQRTERGDSAVYLCASSKGQGATDTQYFGPGTRLTVL.

The CDR3 DNA follows: TGTGCCAGCGGACAAGGGGGTACTGAAGCTTTCTTT. This gives the protein CASGQGGTEAFF. The chain carries TRBV2 and TRBJ1-1; D is perhaps TRBD1 (6 bases). The CDR3 loop spans 12 amino acids. Germline V gene sequence: CDR1 SNHLY, CDR2 FYNNEI. The V end was cut by 8 bases, the J end by 5 bases, with 12 bases between.

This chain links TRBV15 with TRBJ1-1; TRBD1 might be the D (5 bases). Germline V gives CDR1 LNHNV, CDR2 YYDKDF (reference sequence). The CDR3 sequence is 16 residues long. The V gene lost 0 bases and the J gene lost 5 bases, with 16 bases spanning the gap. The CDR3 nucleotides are TGTGCCACCAGCAGAGATCAGGGAACCCTCCTTACTGAAGCTTTCTTT. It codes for CATSRDQGTLLTEAFF.

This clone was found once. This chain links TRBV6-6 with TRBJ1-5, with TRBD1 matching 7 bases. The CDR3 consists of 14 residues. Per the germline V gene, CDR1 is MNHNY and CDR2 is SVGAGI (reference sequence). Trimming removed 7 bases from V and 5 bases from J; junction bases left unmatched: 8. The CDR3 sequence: CASKATGSDQPQHF. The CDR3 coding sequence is TGTGCCAGCAAAGCGACAGGGTCAGATCAGCCCCAGCATTTT.

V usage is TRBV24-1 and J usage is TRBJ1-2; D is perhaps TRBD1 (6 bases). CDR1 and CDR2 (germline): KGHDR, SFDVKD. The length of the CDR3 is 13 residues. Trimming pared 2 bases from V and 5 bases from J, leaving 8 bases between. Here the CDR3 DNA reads TGTGCCACCAGTGATTCGGACAGTTATGGCTACACCTTC. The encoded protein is CATSDSDSYGYTF.

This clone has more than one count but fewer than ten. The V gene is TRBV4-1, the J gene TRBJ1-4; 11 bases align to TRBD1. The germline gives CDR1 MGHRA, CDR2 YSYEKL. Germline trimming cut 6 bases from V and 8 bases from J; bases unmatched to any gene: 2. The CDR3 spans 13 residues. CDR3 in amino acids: CASRGTGGEKLFF. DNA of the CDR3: TGCGCCAGCAGGGGGACAGGGGGAGAAAAACTGTTTTTT.